The T cell receptor beta chain under discussion was sequenced for a study of blood T cells in healthy people across ages (dated by TCRdb to the mid-2010s). Describing the broader study: In model experiments, template switching captured about one uniquely barcoded TCR beta cDNA molecule for every two T cells. To track age-related changes in TCR beta repertoire diversity, the study relied on deep sequencing normalized with unique cDNA molecular identifiers. Four age groups were formed from the donors: young (average roughly 15 years), middle-aged (approximately 40), aged (about 62) and long-lived (more than 75). Donors of different ages were randomly distributed across sequencing lanes to avoid experimental bias. The study analyzed two additional independent replicas of 1 million unique cDNA reads from the same blood draw for two donors, one aged 18 to 30 and one aged 80 or older.

Reading from cysteine to phenylalanine, the CDR3 counts 16 amino acids. Only the CDR3 region is kept as DNA, spanning 48 bases read in frame from base 1. For CDR1 and CDR2, the germline V gene lists MDHEN and SYDVKM. V lost 5 bases and J lost 6 bases, and the count of bases not matched to a germline gene is 13. The approximately 40 donors, aged 6 to 90 years, were systemically healthy Caucasian individuals from Russia. Each donor gave around 9 milliliters of peripheral blood, collected into EDTA-treated Vacutainer tubes. Ficoll-Paque density-gradient centrifugation was used to isolate PBMCs, with at least 7 million per sample. Trizol reagent was used to extract total RNA from PBMCs, with at least 5.5 micrograms per sample. Naive CD45RAhigh/CD27high T cell percentages were measured by flow cytometry on a PBMC aliquot from every donor. There are a few counts of this clonotype. Its antigen is currently not known. No base quality values were provided; no much bigger clone lies one nucleotide off.

Results the study describes overall, beyond this receptor: The CMV infection status of donors was not known, potentially confounding age-related changes in expanded clonotypes. As age increased, observed TCR beta diversity per million T cells dropped in a roughly linear way, and a significant reduction was already evident by age about 40. Estimates of total diversity based on one million sequenced T cells were regarded as lower bounds and as underestimates. The percentage of naive T cells measured by flow cytometry correlated strongly with observed TCR beta diversity. The long-lived group showed more naive CD4+ T cells, fewer expanded clones and increased TCR diversity than the aged group, suggesting age selection. Bulk unsorted PBMC profiling prevented conclusive comparison of naive and antigen-experienced compartments.

The protocol used for the library was 5' RACE. The reads were generated on an Illumina HiSeq 2500. A second PCR of about 7 to 12 cycles was run with a J-beta primer mix and a sample-barcoded 5' primer. Each TCR beta cDNA molecule received a unique molecular identifier from a template-switch 5' adaptor carrying 12 random nucleotides. Each sample yielded at least 3 million CDR3-containing paired-end reads. The Mint cDNA synthesis kit, primed by a TRBC-specific oligonucleotide, was used to synthesize first-strand cDNA from all RNA. Following uracil-DNA glycosylase treatment, all cDNA underwent a first 18-cycle PCR with the universal primers M1SS and BC2_uni_R. In the original analysis: Normalization of each sample was performed by random selection of 1 million high-quality reads, each carrying a distinct molecular identifier. Reads sharing molecular identifiers were discarded rather than binned into consensus sequences. MiTCR, with a Q25 quality threshold and the strictest error-elimination algorithm, was used for CDR3 identification, clonotype clustering and error correction. Lower-bound total TCR beta diversity was estimated with a nonparametric unseen species model using Euler transformation. TCRdb took the public reads, trimmed them with fastp at Q25, ran MiXCR for clone calling and kept in-frame beta chains. Rows are unified per CDR3 protein, each entry keeping the most common DNA and genes. TCRdb, rather than the study authors, made the V and J calls. For this sample the table gives 650,000 to 800,000 distinct CDR3 sequences, of which about 42% were detected only once. The leading ten clones occupy roughly 19% of the sample.

The clonotype comes from a man in his sixties in good health. Sequenced sample: blood. This chain is built from TRBV28 and TRBJ2-1; a stretch of 7 junction bases matches TRBD2. The DNA sequence is given as TGTGCCAGCAGTAACCTGGGGACTATAGGGAGCAATGAGCAGTTCTTC. Translated, it reads CASSNLGTIGSNEQFF.